The TCR beta chain under discussion was sequenced for a study of blood T cells in healthy people across ages. Alongside a J-beta primer mix, a sample-barcoded 5' primer served in a second PCR lasting roughly 7 to 11 cycles. TCRdb reprocessed the 5' RACE reads with MiXCR, giving one entry per CDR3 protein. The sample consists of approximately 730,000 distinct CDR3 sequences, roughly 53% of them appearing once. Germline V lookup: CDR1 DFQATT, CDR2 SNEGSKA (reference sequence). The length of the CDR3 is 11 residues. Trimming left V 6 bases short and J 14 bases short, with 18 bases between. Sequenced input: blood. The genes are TRBV20-1 and TRBJ2-3; a weak D match, TRBD1 (6 bases). The clonotype was recovered from an elderly man in good health. The CDR3 coding sequence is TGCAGTGCGCGCCGGGACAATGGGGCGTATTTT. The encoded protein is CSARRDNGAYF.